The T cell receptor (beta chain) described here comes from a study of T cell responses to AZD1222 COVID-19 vaccine. Findings and caveats of the study: Reports say nearly half of spike-specific TCRs go after unmutated variant regions. Increased Spike-specific TCR breadth and depth were observed after two AZD1222 doses. The study found vaccine-associated CD4 TCRs spanning spike, dominant at 160-218 and 743-854.

Data came from immunoSEQ multiplex PCR; TCRdb stores just in-frame clones and leaves some out. The table includes fewer than 300,000 clones, approximately 93% detected once. The CDR3 contains 11 residues. Per germline, CDR1 DFQATT and CDR2 SNEGSKA (reference sequence). Between the trimmed V and J ends, which lost 7 bases and 2 bases, there was a span of 9 bases. Concerning this clone: Its target is unknown.

This clonotype originated in an adult in good health. The sample was peripheral blood, taken on day 0 of AZD1222 vaccination. The rearrangement uses TRBV20-1 and TRBJ2-7; D call uncertain. The CDR3 sequence is CSVHEPYEQYF. In DNA, the CDR3 is TGCAGTGTTCATGAGCCCTACGAGCAGTACTTC.